Listed here is a single T cell receptor beta chain. Profiling relied on immunoSEQ multiplex PCR, and the TCRdb table lists in-frame clones only, not all of them. The sample consists of about 160,000 clones, more than 70% of them appearing once. The entry originates in a study of blood T cell repertoires in COVID-19. Whole-study context: From the United States, Italy and Spain came samples of acute and convalescent COVID-19. T cells, B-cell-depleted T cells, or PBMCs provided the cDNA or gDNA that served as material.

Those enrolled, adults aged about 18 to 89 years, came from about two dozen US areas. Participant-given clinical history determined each cohort assignment. V lost 6 bases and J 6 bases, leaving 12 bases between the germline ends. CDR3 size: 13 residues. Source material: PBMCs or T cells enriched from blood (not recorded which). The clonotype originates from a woman aged 45-59 years in a cohort exposed to, infected with or recovered from COVID-19 (not recorded which). The chain links TRBV12-3 or TRBV12-4 to TRBJ1-5; D remains ambiguous. CDR3 DNA: TGTGCCAGCAGGCGGGGAGGCGGTCAGCCCCAGCATTTT. It encodes CASRRGGGQPQHF.